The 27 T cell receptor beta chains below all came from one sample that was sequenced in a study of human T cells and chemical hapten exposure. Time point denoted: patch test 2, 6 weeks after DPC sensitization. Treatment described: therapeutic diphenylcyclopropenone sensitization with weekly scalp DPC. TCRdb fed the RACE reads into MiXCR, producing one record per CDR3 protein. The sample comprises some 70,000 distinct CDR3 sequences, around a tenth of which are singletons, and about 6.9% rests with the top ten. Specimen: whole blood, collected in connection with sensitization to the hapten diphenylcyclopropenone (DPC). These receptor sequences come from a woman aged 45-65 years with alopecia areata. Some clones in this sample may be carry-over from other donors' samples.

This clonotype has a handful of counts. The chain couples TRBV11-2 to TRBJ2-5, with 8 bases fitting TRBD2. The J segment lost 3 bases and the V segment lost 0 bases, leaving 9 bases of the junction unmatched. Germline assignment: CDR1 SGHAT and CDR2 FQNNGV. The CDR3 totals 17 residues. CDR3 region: CASSLELPGAGEETQYF. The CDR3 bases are TGTGCCAGCAGCTTAGAGCTCCCAGGAGCGGGAGAAGAGACCCAGTACTTC.

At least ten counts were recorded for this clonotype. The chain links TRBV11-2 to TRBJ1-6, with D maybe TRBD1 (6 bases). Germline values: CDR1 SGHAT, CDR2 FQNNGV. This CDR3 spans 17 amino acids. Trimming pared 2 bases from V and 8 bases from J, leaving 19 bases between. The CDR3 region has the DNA TGTGCCAGCAGCTTAAGGGGGACGCCCTCGAAAGATTCACCCCTCCACTTT. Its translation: CASSLRGTPSKDSPLHF.

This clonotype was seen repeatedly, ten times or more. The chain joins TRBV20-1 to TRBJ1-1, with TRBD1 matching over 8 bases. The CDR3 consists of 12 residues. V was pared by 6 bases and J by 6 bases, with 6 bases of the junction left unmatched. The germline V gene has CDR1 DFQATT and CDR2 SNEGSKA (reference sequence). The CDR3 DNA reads TGCAGTGCGGCGGACAGGGAGGCTGAAGCTTTCTTT. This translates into CSAADREAEAFF.

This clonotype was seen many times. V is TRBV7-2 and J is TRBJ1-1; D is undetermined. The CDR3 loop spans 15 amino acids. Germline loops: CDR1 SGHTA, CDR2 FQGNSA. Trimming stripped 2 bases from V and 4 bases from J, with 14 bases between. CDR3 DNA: TGTGCCAGCAGCTTATCCGTATCGATGAGCACTGAAGCTTTCTTT. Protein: CASSLSVSMSTEAFF. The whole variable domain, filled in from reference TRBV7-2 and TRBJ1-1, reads GAGVSQSPSNKVTEKGKDVELRCDPISGHTALYWYRQSLGQGLEFLIYFQGNSAPDKSGLPSDRFSAERTGGSVSTLTIQRTQQEDSAVYLCASSLSVSMSTEAFFGQGTRLTVV.

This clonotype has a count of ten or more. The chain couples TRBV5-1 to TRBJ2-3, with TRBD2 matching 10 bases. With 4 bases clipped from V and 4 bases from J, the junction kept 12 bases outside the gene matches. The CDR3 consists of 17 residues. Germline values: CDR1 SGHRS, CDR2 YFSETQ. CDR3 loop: CASSLPPSGSFSDTQYF. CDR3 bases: TGCGCCAGCAGCCTCCCCCCTAGCGGGAGCTTCTCAGATACGCAGTATTTT.

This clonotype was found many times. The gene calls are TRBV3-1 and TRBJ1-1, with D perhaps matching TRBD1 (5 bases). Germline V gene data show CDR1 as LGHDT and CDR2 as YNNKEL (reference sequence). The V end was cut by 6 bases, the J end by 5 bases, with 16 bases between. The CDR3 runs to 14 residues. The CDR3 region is CASRTRGKGTEAFF. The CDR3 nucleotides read TGTGCCAGCAGAACCAGAGGTAAGGGGACTGAAGCTTTCTTT. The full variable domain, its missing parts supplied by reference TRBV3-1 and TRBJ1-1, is DTAVSQTPKYLVTQMGNDKSIKCEQNLGHDTMYWYKQDSKKFLKIMFSYNNKELIINETVPNRFSPKSPDKAHLNLHINSLELGDSAVYFCASRTRGKGTEAFFGQGTRLTVV.

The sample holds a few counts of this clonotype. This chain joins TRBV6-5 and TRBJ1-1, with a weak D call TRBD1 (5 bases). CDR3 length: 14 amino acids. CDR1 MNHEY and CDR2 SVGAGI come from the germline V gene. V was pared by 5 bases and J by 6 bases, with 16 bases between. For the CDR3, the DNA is TGTGCCAGCAGTGGAGACAGAACCTCTCCTGAAGCTTTCTTT. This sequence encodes CASSGDRTSPEAFF.

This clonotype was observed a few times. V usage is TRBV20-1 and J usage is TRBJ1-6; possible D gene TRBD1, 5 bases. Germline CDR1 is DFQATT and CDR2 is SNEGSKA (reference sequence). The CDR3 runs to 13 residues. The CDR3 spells CSLAGGDDSPLHF. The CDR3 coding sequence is TGCAGCTTGGCCGGAGGGGACGATTCACCCCTCCACTTT.

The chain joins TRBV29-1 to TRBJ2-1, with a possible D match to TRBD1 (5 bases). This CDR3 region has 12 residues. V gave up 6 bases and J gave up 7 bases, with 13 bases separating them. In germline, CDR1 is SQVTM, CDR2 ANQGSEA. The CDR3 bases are TGCAGCGTCGCCCGACAGTATAATGAGCAGTTCTTC. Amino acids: CSVARQYNEQFF.

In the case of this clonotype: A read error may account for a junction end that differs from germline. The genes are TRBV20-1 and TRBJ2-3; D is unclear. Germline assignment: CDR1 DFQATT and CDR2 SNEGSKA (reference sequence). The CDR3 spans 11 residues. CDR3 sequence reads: CSARDLDTQYF. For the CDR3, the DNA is TGTAGTGCTAGAGATCTCGATACGCAGTATTTT.

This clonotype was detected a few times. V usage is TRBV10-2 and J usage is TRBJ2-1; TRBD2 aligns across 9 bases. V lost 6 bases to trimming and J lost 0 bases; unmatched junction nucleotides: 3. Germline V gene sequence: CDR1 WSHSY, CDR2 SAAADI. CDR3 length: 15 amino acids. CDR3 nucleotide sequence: TGCGCCAGCAGGGTAGCGGGAGCCTCCTACAATGAGCAGTTCTTC. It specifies CASRVAGASYNEQFF.

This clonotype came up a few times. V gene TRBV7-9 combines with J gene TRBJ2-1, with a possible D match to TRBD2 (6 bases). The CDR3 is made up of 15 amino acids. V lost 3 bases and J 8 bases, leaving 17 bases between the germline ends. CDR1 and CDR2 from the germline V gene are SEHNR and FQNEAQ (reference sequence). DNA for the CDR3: TGTGCCAGCAGCTTGGAGGGGAATCCCTTTGATGAGCAGTTCTTC. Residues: CASSLEGNPFDEQFF.

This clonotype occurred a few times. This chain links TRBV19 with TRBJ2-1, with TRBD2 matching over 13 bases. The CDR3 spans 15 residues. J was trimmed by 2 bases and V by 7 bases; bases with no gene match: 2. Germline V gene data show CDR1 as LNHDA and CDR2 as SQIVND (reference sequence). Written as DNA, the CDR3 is TGTGCCAGTACCGGACTAGCGGGAGCCTACAATGAGCAGTTCTTC. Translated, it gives CASTGLAGAYNEQFF.

The CDR3 sequence is CASSQVPGLRGNTIYF. The CDR3 nucleotides are TGCGCCAGCAGCCAGGTCCCGGGGCTACGTGGAAACACCATATATTTT. This chain uses TRBV4-1 with TRBJ1-3; tentative D call: TRBD1 (5 bases). Trimming cost V 3 bases and J 3 bases, with 15 bases left between them. Germline CDR1 and CDR2: MGHRA and YSYEKL. This CDR3 is 16 amino acids long.

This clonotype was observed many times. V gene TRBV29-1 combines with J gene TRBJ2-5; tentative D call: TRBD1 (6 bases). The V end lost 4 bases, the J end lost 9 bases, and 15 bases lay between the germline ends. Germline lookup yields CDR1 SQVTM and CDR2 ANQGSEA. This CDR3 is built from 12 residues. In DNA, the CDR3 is TGCAGCGTTGCCGCAGGGGACCGGGCCCAGTACTTC. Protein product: CSVAAGDRAQYF.

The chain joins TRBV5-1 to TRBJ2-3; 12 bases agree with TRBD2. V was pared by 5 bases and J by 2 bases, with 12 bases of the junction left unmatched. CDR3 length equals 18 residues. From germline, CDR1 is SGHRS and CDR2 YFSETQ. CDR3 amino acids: CASRTGTSGLLATDTQYF. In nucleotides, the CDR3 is TGCGCCAGCAGGACCGGGACTAGCGGGCTATTGGCCACAGATACGCAGTATTTT.

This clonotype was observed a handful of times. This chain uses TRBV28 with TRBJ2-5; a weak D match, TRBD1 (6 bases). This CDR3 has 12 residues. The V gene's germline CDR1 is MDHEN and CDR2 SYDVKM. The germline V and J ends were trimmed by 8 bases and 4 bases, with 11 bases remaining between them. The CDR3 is CASRTGSETQYF. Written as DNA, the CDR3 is TGTGCCAGCCGTACAGGGTCAGAGACCCAGTACTTC. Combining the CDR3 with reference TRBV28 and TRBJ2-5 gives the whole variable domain DVKVTQSSRYLVKRTGEKVFLECVQDMDHENMFWYRQDPGLGLRLIYFSYDVKMKEKGDIPEGYSVSREKKERFSLILESASTNQTSMYLCASRTGSETQYFGPGTRLLVL.

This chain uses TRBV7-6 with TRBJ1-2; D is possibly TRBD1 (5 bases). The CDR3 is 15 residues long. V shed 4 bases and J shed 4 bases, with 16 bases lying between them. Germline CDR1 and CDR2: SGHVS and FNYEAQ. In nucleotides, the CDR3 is TGTGCCAGCAGCTCACCCTCTCAGGGAGTCTATGGCTACACCTTC. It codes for CASSSPSQGVYGYTF.

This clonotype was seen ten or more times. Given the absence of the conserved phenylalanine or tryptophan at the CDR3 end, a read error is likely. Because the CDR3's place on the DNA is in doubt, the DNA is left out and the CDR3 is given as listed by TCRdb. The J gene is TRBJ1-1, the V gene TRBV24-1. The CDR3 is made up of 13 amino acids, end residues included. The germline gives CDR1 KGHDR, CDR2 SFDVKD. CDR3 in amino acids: CATSDFAGPPTTR.

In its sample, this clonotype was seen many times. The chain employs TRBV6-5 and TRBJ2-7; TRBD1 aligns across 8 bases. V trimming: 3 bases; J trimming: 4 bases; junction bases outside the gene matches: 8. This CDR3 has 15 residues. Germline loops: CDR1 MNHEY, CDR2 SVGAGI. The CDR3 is CASSYSGQANYEQYF. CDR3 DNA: TGTGCCAGCAGTTATTCGGGACAGGCCAATTACGAGCAGTACTTC.

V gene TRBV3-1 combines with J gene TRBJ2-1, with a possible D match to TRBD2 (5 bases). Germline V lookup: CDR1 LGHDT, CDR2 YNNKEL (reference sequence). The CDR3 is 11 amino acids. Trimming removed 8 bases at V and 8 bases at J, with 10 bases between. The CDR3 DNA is TGTGCCAGCGGGAGATGGGATGAGCAGTTCTTC. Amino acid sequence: CASGRWDEQFF.

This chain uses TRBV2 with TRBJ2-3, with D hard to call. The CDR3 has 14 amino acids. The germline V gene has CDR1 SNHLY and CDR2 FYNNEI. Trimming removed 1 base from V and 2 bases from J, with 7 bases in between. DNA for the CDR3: TGTGCCAGCAGTGAAGAGTGGGCCACAGATACGCAGTATTTT. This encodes CASSEEWATDTQYF.

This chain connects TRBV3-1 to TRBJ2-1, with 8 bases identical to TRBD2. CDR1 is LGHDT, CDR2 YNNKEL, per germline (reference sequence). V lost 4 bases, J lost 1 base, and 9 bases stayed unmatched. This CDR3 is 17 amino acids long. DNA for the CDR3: TGTGCCAGCAGCCCCAGGTCGAGCGGGAGTTCCTACAATGAGCAGTTCTTC. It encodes CASSPRSSGSSYNEQFF.

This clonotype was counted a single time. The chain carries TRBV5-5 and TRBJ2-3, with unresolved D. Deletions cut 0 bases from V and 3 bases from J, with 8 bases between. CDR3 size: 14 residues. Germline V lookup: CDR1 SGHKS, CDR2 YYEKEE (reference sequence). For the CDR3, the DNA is TGTGCCAGCAGCTTGGAATATGGGACAGATACGCAGTATTTT. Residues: CASSLEYGTDTQYF.

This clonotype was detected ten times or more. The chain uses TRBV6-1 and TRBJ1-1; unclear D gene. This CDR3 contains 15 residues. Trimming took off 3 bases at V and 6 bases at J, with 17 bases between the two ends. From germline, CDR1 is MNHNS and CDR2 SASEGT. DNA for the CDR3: TGTGCCAGCAGTGACGCCGGACGGGTTCGGCCTGAAGCTTTCTTT. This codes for CASSDAGRVRPEAFF.

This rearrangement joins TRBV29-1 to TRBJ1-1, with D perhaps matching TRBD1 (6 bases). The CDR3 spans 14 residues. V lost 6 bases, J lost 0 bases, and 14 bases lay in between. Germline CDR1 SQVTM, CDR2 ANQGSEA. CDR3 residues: CSVKGTLMNTEAFF. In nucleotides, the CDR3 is TGCAGCGTCAAGGGGACACTAATGAACACTGAAGCTTTCTTT.

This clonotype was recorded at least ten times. CDR3 nucleotides: TGCAGCGTTCGCACCGGGAGTAGGGAGACCCAGTACTTC. As protein: CSVRTGSRETQYF. The V call is TRBV29-1, the J call TRBJ2-5; perhaps TRBD2 as D (6 bases). The CDR3 loop spans 13 amino acids. Trimming removed 5 bases at V and 5 bases at J, with 15 bases between. Per the germline V gene, CDR1 is SQVTM and CDR2 is ANQGSEA.